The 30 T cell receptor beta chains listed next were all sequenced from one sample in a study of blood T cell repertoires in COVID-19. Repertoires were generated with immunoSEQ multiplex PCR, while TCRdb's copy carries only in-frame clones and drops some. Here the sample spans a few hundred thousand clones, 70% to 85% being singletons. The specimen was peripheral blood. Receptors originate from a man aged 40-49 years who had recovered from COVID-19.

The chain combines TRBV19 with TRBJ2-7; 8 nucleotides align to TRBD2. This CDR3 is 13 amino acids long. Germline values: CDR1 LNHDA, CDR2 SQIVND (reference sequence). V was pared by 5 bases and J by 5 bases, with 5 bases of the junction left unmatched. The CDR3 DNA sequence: TGTGCCAGTAGTCCGGGACTAGACCACGAGCAGTACTTC. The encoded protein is CASSPGLDHEQYF.

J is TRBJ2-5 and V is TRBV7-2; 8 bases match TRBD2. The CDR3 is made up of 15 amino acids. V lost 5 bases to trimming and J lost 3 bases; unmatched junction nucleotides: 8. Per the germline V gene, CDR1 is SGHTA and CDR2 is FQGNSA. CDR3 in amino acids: CASSPGGTKKETQYF. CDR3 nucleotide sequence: TGTGCCAGCAGCCCGGGAGGGACAAAAAAAGAGACCCAGTACTTC.

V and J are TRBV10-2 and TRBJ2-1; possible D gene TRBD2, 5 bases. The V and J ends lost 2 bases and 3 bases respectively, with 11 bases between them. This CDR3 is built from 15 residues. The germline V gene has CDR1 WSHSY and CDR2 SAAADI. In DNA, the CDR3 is TGCGCCAGCAGTGAGGGGTGGGAGAGCTACAATGAGCAGTTCTTC. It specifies CASSEGWESYNEQFF.

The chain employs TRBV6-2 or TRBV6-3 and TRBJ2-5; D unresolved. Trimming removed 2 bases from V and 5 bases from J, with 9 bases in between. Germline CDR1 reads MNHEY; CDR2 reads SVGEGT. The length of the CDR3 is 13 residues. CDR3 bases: TGTGCCAGCAGTTACGGTCCCGGGGAGACCCAGTACTTC. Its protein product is CASSYGPGETQYF.

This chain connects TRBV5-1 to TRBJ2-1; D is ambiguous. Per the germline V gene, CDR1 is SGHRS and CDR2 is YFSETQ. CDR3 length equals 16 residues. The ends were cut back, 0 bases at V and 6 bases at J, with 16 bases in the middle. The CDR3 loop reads CASSLVGNLPFNEQFF. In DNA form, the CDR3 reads TGCGCCAGCAGCTTGGTTGGCAACCTCCCATTCAATGAGCAGTTCTTC.

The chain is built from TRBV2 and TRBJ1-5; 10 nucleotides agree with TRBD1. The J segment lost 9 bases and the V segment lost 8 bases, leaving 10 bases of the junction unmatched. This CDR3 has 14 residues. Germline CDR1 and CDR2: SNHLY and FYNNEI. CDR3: CASAGTGARGPQHF. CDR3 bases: TGTGCCAGCGCCGGGACAGGGGCCCGGGGGCCCCAGCATTTT.

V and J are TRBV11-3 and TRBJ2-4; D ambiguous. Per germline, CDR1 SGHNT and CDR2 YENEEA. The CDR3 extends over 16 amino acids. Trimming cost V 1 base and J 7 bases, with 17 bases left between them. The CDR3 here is CASSLVSVGPLNIQYF. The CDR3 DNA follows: TGTGCCAGCAGCTTAGTATCCGTGGGCCCCCTGAACATTCAGTACTTC.

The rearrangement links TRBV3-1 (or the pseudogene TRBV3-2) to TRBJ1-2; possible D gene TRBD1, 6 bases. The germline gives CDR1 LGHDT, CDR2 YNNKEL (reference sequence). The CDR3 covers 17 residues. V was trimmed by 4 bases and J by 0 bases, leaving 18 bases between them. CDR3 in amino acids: CASSLRRTGNPNYGYTF. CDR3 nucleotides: TGTGCCAGCAGCCTACGGCGCACAGGGAACCCTAACTATGGCTACACCTTC.

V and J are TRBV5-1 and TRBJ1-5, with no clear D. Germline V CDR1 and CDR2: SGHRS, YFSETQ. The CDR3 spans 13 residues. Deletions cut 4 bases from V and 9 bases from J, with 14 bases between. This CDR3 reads CASSLEGGSPQHF. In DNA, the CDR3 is TGCGCCAGCAGCCTCGAGGGCGGGTCGCCCCAGCATTTT. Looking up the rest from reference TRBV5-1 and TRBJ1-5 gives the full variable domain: KAGVTQTPRYLIKTRGQQVTLSCSPISGHRSVSWYQQTPGQGLQFLFEYFSETQRNKGNFPGRFSGRQFSNSRSEMNVSTLELGDSALYLCASSLEGGSPQHFGDGTRLSIL.

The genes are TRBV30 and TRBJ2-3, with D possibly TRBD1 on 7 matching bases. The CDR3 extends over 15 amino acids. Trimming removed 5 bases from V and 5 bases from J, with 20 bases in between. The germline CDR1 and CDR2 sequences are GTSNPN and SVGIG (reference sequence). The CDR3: CAWDLVRGAQDTQYF. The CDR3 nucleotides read TGTGCCTGGGACCTGGTCAGGGGGGCCCAAGATACGCAGTATTTT.

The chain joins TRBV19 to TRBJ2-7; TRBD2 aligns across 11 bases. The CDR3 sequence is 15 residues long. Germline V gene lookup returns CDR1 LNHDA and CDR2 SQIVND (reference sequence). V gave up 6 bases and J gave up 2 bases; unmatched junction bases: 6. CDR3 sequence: CASSRALAGAYEQYF. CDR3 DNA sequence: TGTGCCAGTAGCAGGGCACTAGCGGGGGCCTACGAGCAGTACTTC.

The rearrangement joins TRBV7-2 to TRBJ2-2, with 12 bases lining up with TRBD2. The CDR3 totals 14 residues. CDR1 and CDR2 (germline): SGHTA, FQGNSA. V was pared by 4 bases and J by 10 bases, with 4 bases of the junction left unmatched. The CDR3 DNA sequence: TGTGCCAGCAGCTCTAGCGGGGGGGCTGTGGAGCTGTTTTTT. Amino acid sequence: CASSSSGGAVELFF.

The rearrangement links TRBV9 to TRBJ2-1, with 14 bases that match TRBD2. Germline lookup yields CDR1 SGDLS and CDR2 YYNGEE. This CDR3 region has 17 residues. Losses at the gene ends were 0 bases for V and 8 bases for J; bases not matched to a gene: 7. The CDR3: CASSVGTSGRMVDEQFF. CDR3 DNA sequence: TGTGCCAGCAGCGTAGGGACTAGCGGGAGGATGGTGGATGAGCAGTTCTTC.

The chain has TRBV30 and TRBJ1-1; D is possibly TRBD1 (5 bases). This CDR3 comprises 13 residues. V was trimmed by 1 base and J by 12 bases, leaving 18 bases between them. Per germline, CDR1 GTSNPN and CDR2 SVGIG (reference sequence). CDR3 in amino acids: CAWSAETGLETFF. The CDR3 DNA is TGTGCCTGGAGTGCCGAGACGGGACTAGAGACTTTCTTT.

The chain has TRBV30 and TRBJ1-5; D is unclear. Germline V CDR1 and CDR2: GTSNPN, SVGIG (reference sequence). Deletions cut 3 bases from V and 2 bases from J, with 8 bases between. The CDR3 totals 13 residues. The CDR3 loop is CAWSGDRNQPQHF. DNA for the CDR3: TGTGCCTGGAGCGGAGATCGCAATCAGCCCCAGCATTTT.

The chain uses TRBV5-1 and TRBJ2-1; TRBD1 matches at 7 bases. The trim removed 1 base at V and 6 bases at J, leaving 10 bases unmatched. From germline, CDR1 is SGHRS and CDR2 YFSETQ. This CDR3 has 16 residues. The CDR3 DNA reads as TGCGCCAGCAGCTTGCTACCGGGACAGTCGGGCAATGAGCAGTTCTTC. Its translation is CASSLLPGQSGNEQFF.

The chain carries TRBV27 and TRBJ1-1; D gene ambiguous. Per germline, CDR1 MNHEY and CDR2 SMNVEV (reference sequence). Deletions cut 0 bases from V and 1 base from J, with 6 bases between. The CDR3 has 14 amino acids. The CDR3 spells CASSLSVGNTEAFF. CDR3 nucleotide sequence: TGTGCCAGCAGTTTATCGGTCGGGAACACTGAAGCTTTCTTT.

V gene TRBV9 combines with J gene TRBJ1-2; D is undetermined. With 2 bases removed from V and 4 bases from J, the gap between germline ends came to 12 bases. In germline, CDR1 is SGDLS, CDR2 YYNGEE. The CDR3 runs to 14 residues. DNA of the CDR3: TGTGCCAGCAGCGTCTCCGGGTCGAGCTATGGCTACACCTTC. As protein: CASSVSGSSYGYTF.

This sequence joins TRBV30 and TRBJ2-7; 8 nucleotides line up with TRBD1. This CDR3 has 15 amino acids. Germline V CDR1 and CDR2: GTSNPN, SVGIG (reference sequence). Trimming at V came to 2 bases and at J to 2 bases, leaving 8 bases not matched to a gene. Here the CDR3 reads CAWSPPGTGPYEQYF. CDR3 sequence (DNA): TGTGCCTGGAGTCCCCCCGGGACAGGTCCCTACGAGCAGTACTTC. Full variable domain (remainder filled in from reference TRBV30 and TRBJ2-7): SQTIHQWPATLVQPVGSPLSLECTVEGTSNPNLYWYRQAAGRGLQLLFYSVGIGQISSEVPQNLSASRPQDRQFILSSKKLLLSDSGFYLCAWSPPGTGPYEQYFGPGTRLTVT.

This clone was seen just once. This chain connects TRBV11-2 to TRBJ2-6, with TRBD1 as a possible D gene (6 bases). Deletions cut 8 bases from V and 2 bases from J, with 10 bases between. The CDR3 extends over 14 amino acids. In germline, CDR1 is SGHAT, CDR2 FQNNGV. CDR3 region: CASEQGTGANVLTF. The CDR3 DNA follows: TGTGCCAGCGAACAGGGAACTGGGGCCAACGTCCTGACTTTC.

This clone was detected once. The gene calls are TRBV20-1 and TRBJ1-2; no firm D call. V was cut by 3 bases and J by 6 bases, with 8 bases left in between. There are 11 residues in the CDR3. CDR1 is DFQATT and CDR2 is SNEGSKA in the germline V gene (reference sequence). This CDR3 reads CSASVADGYTF. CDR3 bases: TGCAGTGCTAGTGTGGCGGATGGCTACACCTTC.

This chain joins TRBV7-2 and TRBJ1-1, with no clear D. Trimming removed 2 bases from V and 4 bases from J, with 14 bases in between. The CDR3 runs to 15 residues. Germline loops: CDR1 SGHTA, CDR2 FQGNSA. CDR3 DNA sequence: TGTGCCAGCAGCTTATTGGTGAGGGTGGCCACTGAAGCTTTCTTT. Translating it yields CASSLLVRVATEAFF.

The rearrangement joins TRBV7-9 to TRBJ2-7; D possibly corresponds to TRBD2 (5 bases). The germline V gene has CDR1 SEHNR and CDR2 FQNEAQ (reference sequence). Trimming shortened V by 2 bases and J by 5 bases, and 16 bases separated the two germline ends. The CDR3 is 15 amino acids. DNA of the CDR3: TGTGCCAGCAGCTTAATCCCAACAGCTAGCCACGAGCAGTACTTC. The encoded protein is CASSLIPTASHEQYF. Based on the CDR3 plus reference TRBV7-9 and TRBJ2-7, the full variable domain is DTGVSQNPRHKITKRGQNVTFRCDPISEHNRLYWYRQTLGQGPEFLTYFQNEAQLEKSRLLSDRFSAERPKGSFSTLEIQRTEQGDSAMYLCASSLIPTASHEQYFGPGTRLTVT.

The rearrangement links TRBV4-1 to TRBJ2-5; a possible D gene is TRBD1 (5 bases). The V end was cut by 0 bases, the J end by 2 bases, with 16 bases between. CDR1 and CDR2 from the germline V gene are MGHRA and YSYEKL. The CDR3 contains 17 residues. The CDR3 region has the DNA TGCGCCAGCAGCCAAGATAGGTCAGGGAATGGACAAGAGACCCAGTACTTC. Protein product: CASSQDRSGNGQETQYF.

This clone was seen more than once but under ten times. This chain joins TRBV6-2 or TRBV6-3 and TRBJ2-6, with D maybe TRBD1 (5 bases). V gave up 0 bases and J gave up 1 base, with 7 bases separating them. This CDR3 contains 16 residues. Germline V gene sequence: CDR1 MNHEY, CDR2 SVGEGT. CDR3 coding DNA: TGTGCCAGCAGTTACTCTAGGGGTTCTGGGGCCAACGTCCTGACTTTC. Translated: CASSYSRGSGANVLTF.

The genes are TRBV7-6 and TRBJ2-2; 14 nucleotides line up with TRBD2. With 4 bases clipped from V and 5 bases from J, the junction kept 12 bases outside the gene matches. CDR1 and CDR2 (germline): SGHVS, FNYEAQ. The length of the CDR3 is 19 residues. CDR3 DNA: TGTGCCAGCAGCTACCTACTCCTTGGACTAGCGGGGGGTACCGGGGAGCTGTTTTTT. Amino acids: CASSYLLLGLAGGTGELFF.

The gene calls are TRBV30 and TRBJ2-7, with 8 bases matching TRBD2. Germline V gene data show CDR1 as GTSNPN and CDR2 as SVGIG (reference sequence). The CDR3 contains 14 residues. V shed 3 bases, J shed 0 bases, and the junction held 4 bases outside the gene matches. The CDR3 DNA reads TGTGCCTGGAGCCGGGGGGGAGGCTCCTACGAGCAGTACTTC. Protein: CAWSRGGGSYEQYF.

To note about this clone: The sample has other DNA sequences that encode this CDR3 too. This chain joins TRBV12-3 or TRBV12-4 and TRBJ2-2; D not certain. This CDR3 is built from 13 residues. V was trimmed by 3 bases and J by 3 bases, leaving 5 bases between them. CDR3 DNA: TGTGCCAGCAGTTTTCTTTACACCGGGGAGCTGTTTTTT. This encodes CASSFLYTGELFF.

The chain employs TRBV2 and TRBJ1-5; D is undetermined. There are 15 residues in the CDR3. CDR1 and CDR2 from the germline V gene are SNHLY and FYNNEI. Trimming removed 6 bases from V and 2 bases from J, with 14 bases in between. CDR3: CASSAARVGNQPQHF. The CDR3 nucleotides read TGTGCCAGCAGCGCTGCGCGGGTCGGCAATCAGCCCCAGCATTTT.

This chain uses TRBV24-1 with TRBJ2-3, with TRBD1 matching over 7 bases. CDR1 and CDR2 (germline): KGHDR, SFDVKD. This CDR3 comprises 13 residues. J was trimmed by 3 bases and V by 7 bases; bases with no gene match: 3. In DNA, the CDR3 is TGTGCCACCAGGTCGGGACAGACAGATACGCAGTATTTT. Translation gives CATRSGQTDTQYF.